This T cell receptor beta chain is drawn from a study of blood T cells in healthy people across ages. This clonotype has just a few counts. The total RNA that was extracted per sample amounted to at least 5 micrograms. PCR was performed a second time for about 7 to 12 cycles using a sample-barcoded 5' primer and a J-beta primer mix. There were at least 3 million CDR3-containing paired-end reads obtained from each sample. TCRdb re-called the 5' RACE reads through MiXCR, storing one row per CDR3 protein. The sample carries roughly 1.6 million distinct CDR3 sequences, about 31% recorded once. The CDR3 totals 13 residues. Germline V gene sequence: CDR1 MDHEN, CDR2 SYDVKM. With 4 bases removed from V and 3 bases from J, the gap between germline ends came to 10 bases.

The chain uses TRBV28 and TRBJ2-7; TRBD2 might be the D (6 bases). The sequencing input was blood. The receptor's source is a woman aged 25 to 45 in good health. The chain's CDR3 is CASSSEGRYEQYF. The DNA for the CDR3 is TGTGCCAGCAGTTCGGAGGGCCGCTACGAGCAGTACTTC.